Detailed here is one T cell receptor beta chain. The sample belongs to a study of blood T cell repertoires in COVID-19. V was shortened by 0 bases and J by 4 bases, with 9 bases between the two germline ends. Germline CDR1 MGHRA, CDR2 YSYEKL. CDR3 size: 14 residues. Here immunoSEQ multiplex PCR was the method, and the copy in TCRdb shows in-frame clones only, minus some. The repertoire holds over 70,000 clones, with about three quarters as singletons. The clonotype originates from an elderly woman with active or convalescent COVID-19. This chain links TRBV4-1 with TRBJ2-5; a weak D match, TRBD2 (5 bases). Sequencing was done on a sample of peripheral blood. The CDR3 protein is CASSQEAGRETQYF. In nucleotides, the CDR3 is TGCGCCAGCAGCCAAGAGGCGGGTCGAGAGACCCAGTACTTC.